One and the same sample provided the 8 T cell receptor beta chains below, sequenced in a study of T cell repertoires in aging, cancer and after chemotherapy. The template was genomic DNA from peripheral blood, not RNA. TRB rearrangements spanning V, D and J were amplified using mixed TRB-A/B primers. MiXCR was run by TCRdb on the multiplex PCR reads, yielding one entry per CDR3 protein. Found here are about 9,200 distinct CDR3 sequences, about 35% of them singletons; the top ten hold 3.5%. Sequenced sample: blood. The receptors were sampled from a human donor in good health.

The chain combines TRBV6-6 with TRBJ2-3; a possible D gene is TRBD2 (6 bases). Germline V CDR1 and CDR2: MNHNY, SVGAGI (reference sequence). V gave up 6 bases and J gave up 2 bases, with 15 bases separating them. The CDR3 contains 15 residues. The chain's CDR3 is CASSLFAGITDTQYF. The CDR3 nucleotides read TGTGCCAGCAGCCTTTTCGCGGGGATCACAGATACGCAGTATTTT.

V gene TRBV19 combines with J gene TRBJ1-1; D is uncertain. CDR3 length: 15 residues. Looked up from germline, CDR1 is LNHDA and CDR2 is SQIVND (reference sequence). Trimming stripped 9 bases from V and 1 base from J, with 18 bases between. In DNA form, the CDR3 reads TGTGCCAGCAGCCCGCGTGCGACCCCGAACACTGAAGCTTTCTTT. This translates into CASSPRATPNTEAFF. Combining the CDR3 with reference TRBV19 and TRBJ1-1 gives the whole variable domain DGGITQSPKYLFRKEGQNVTLSCEQNLNHDAMYWYRQDPGQGLRLIYYSQIVNDFQKGDIAEGYSVSREKKESFPLTVTSAQKNPTAFYLCASSPRATPNTEAFFGQGTRLTVV.

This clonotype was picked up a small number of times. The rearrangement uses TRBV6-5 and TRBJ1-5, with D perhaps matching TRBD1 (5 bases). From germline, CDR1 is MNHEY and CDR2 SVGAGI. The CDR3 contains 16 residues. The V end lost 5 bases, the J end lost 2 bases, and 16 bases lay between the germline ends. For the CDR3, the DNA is TGTGCCAGCAGTATGACTGGGACCGAGGGCAATCAGCCCCAGCATTTT. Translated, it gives CASSMTGTEGNQPQHF.

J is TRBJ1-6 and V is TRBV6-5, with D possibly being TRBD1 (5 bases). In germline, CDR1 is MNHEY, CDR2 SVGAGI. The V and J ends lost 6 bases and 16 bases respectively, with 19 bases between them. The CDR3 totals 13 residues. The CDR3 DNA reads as TGTGCCAGCAGACACCCCCCCCAGGGTCAACTCCACTTT. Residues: CASRHPPQGQLHF.

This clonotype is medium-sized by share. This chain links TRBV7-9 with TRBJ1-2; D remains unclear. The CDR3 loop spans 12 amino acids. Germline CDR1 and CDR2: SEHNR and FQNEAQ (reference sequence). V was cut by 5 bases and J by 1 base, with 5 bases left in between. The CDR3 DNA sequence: TGTGCCAGCAGCCCGGATAACTATGGCTACACCTTC. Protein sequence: CASSPDNYGYTF.

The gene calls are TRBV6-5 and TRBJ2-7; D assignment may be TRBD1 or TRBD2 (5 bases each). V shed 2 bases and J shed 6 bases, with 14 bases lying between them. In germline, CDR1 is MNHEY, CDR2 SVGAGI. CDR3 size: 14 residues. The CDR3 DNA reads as TGTGCCAGCAGTTACGGGCAGGGACCACCCGAGCAGTACGTC. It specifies CASSYGQGPPEQYV.

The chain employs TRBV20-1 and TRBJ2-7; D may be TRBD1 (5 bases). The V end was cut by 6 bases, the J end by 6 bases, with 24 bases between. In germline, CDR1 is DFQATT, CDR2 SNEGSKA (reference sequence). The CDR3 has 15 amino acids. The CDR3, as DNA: TGCAGTGCAGGGGTCAGGGCTGGTTTTGCCTCCGAGCAGTACTTC. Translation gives CSAGVRAGFASEQYF.

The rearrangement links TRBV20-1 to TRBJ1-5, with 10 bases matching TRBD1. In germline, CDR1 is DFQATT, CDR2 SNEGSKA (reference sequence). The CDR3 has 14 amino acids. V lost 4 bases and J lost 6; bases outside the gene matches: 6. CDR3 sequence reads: CSATMTGGGQPQHF. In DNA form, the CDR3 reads TGCAGTGCTACTATGACAGGGGGCGGTCAGCCCCAGCATTTT.